Presented here are 21 T cell receptor beta chains from one specimen sequenced in a study of beta chain features in type 1 diabetes. Study-wide results and limits: Among all four CD4+ subsets, Type 1 diabetes patients had TCRB CDR3s that were moderately but significantly shorter.

The study reverse transcribed the entire isolated RNA, so it sequenced expressed TCRB transcripts. Libraries were prepared by immunoSEQ multiplex PCR; TCRdb keeps only in-frame clonotypes and omits some of them. Here the sample spans a few hundred thousand clones, around 16% being singletons. Their antigen targets remain unknown. Material: naive CD4+ T cells from blood. The receptors here all came from a man younger than 40 with type 1 diabetes.

V and J are TRBV29-1 and TRBJ2-1; 9 bases match TRBD2. V trimming: 8 bases; J trimming: 7 bases; junction bases outside the gene matches: 9. The CDR3 consists of 13 residues. Germline CDR1 SQVTM, CDR2 ANQGSEA. CDR3 nucleotides: TGCAGCTCCAGGGGACTAGCTAGGAATGAGCAGTTCTTC. Translated, it gives CSSRGLARNEQFF.

The rearrangement links TRBV7-9 to TRBJ2-7; 8 bases fit TRBD2. Looked up from germline, CDR1 is SEHNR and CDR2 is FQNEAQ (reference sequence). The CDR3 contains 15 residues. Losses at the gene ends were 0 bases for V and 3 bases for J; bases not matched to a gene: 4. Here the CDR3 reads CASSLATSAYYEQYF. CDR3 bases: TGTGCCAGCAGCTTAGCGACTAGCGCCTACTACGAGCAGTACTTC. Full variable domain (rest looked up from reference TRBV7-9 and TRBJ2-7): DTGVSQNPRHKITKRGQNVTFRCDPISEHNRLYWYRQTLGQGPEFLTYFQNEAQLEKSRLLSDRFSAERPKGSFSTLEIQRTEQGDSAMYLCASSLATSAYYEQYFGPGTRLTVT.

The CDR3, as DNA: TGTGCCAGCAGTTTTATGGGGCTTAACACAGATACGCAGTATTTT. It codes for CASSFMGLNTDTQYF. The chain couples TRBV6-1 to TRBJ2-3; TRBD1 is a possible D gene (5 bases). The CDR3 covers 15 residues. Trimming removed 5 bases at V and 2 bases at J, with 14 bases between. In germline, CDR1 is MNHNS, CDR2 SASEGT.

CDR3 nucleotides: TGTGCCAGCAGCTTAACTGCGGAGGGGTCCTACGAGCAGTACTTC. This codes for CASSLTAEGSYEQYF. The rearrangement links TRBV7-2 to TRBJ2-7; D possibly corresponds to TRBD2 (6 bases). This CDR3 is built from 15 residues. Germline CDR1 reads SGHTA; CDR2 reads FQGNSA. V was pared by 2 bases and J by 1 base, with 12 bases between.

Only a few counts were recorded for this clone. The chain employs TRBV29-1 and TRBJ2-5, with D uncertain. Germline V gene lookup returns CDR1 SQVTM and CDR2 ANQGSEA. CDR3 length: 14 residues. Trimming left V 0 bases short and J 5 bases short, with 13 bases between. The CDR3 spells CSVEDRRSEETQYF. DNA of the CDR3: TGCAGCGTTGAAGACCGTCGGTCCGAGGAGACCCAGTACTTC.

In this sample, this clone turned up once. V usage is TRBV7-2 and J usage is TRBJ2-7; 9 positions match TRBD2. The CDR3 has 14 residues. The germline V gene encodes CDR1 SGHTA and CDR2 FQGNSA. V was clipped by 2 bases and J by 13 bases; unmatched bases: 12. As DNA, the CDR3 is TGTGCCAGCAGCTTATCAGTCGACGGGGGACTAGCATACTTC. Its protein product is CASSLSVDGGLAYF.

The sample holds a few counts of this clone. This chain joins TRBV30 and TRBJ2-5; tentative D call: TRBD2 (6 bases). Trimming pared 4 bases from V and 5 bases from J, leaving 14 bases between. Germline V gives CDR1 GTSNPN, CDR2 SVGIG (reference sequence). The CDR3 loop spans 13 amino acids. The CDR3 reads CAWTAGPNETQYF. CDR3 in DNA: TGTGCCTGGACAGCGGGCCCTAACGAGACCCAGTACTTC.

The table lists this clone with a few counts. V and J are TRBV9 and TRBJ2-3; the D is unclear. The length of the CDR3 is 12 residues. Trimming shortened V by 4 bases and J by 5 bases, and 8 bases separated the two germline ends. The germline V gene encodes CDR1 SGDLS and CDR2 YYNGEE. The CDR3, as DNA: TGTGCCAGCAGCCAGGCGGTAGATACGCAGTATTTT. Its translation is CASSQAVDTQYF.

This clone has just a few counts. This chain uses TRBV30 with TRBJ1-5; TRBD1 matches 7 bases. The CDR3 is made up of 14 amino acids. The germline CDR1 and CDR2 sequences are GTSNPN and SVGIG (reference sequence). The trim removed 2 bases at V and 2 bases at J, leaving 3 bases unmatched. CDR3 loop: CAWSITGGNQPQHF. CDR3 DNA sequence: TGTGCCTGGAGTATTACAGGGGGCAATCAGCCCCAGCATTTT. Full variable domain (missing parts from reference TRBV30 and TRBJ1-5): SQTIHQWPATLVQPVGSPLSLECTVEGTSNPNLYWYRQAAGRGLQLLFYSVGIGQISSEVPQNLSASRPQDRQFILSSKKLLLSDSGFYLCAWSITGGNQPQHFGDGTRLSIL.

On this clone itself: Sequence at one end of the junction differs from germline and may be a read error. V and J are TRBV6-1 and TRBJ2-3; D may match TRBD1 or TRBD2 (6 bases each). This CDR3 has 13 amino acids. CDR1 is MNHNS, CDR2 SASEGT, per germline. The CDR3 coding sequence is TGTGCCAGCAGCGAAGGGGGAGGAAATACGCAGTATTTT. Its translation: CASSEGGGNTQYF.

The chain has TRBV4-2 and TRBJ2-1; 8 nucleotides agree with TRBD2. The CDR3 contains 17 residues. V shed 1 base, J shed 6 bases, and the junction held 11 bases outside the gene matches. Germline V CDR1 and CDR2: LGHNA, YNFKEQ. The chain's CDR3 is CASSQVPGLARPNEQFF. CDR3 DNA: TGTGCCAGCAGCCAAGTCCCCGGACTAGCTCGACCCAATGAGCAGTTCTTC.

This clone was detected only a few times. The chain is built from TRBV29-1 and TRBJ2-3, with D perhaps TRBD1 (7 bases). This CDR3 contains 15 residues. With 6 bases removed from V and 7 bases from J, the gap between germline ends came to 23 bases. CDR1 and CDR2 (germline): SQVTM, ANQGSEA. The CDR3 DNA reads TGCAGCGTCGGGGGACAGTCCGGGGCAAAGAATACGCAGTATTTT. This translates into CSVGGQSGAKNTQYF.

There are a few counts of this clone. The chain employs TRBV30 and TRBJ2-1, with 9 bases that match TRBD2. Germline V gene lookup returns CDR1 GTSNPN and CDR2 SVGIG (reference sequence). V trimming: 4 bases; J trimming: 3 bases; junction bases outside the gene matches: 7. CDR3 length: 15 amino acids. For the CDR3, the DNA is TGTGCCTGGAATCCCCTAGCGGGACTCTACAATGAGCAGTTCTTC. This sequence encodes CAWNPLAGLYNEQFF.

This clone came up a few times. DNA for the CDR3: TGTGCCAGCAGCTTAGACCTACAAAGAAGCACAGATACGCAGTATTTT. Protein sequence: CASSLDLQRSTDTQYF. This chain links TRBV7-9 with TRBJ2-3, with D unclear. There are 16 residues in the CDR3. Trimming removed 1 base from V and 0 bases from J, with 11 bases in between. Germline CDR1 reads SEHNR; CDR2 reads FQNEAQ (reference sequence). Drawing the rest from reference TRBV7-9 and TRBJ2-3, the complete variable domain is DTGVSQNPRHKITKRGQNVTFRCDPISEHNRLYWYRQTLGQGPEFLTYFQNEAQLEKSRLLSDRFSAERPKGSFSTLEIQRTEQGDSAMYLCASSLDLQRSTDTQYFGPGTRLTVL.

There are a few counts of this clone. V is TRBV19 and J is TRBJ2-3, with unresolved D. The CDR3 is 12 amino acids. Per germline, CDR1 LNHDA and CDR2 SQIVND (reference sequence). V lost 5 bases, J lost 4 bases, and 7 bases lay in between. The CDR3 protein is CASSGIADTQYF. CDR3 DNA: TGTGCCAGTAGTGGGATTGCAGATACGCAGTATTTT.

The genes are TRBV7-2 and TRBJ1-5; no reliable D call. Germline CDR1 reads SGHTA; CDR2 reads FQGNSA. The CDR3 totals 14 residues. In nucleotides, the CDR3 is TGTGCAAGCGCCCCGGCAGGAATGAGTCAGCCCCAGCATTTT. It codes for CASAPAGMSQPQHF.

The V call is TRBV10-3, the J call TRBJ2-6, with TRBD2 identical over 13 bases. This CDR3 has 18 residues. With V trimmed by 6 bases and J by 0 bases, 5 bases remained unmatched. Germline V gene sequence: CDR1 ENHRY, CDR2 SYGVKD. The CDR3: CAISGLAGALSGANVLTF. CDR3 coding DNA: TGTGCCATCAGCGGACTAGCGGGAGCTCTCTCTGGGGCCAACGTCCTGACTTTC.

The chain uses TRBV29-1 and TRBJ2-1; 8 bases are shared with TRBD1. The ends lost 7 bases at V and 8 bases at J; junction bases unmatched: 10. The CDR3 is 13 residues long. The germline V gene encodes CDR1 SQVTM and CDR2 ANQGSEA. The CDR3 loop reads CSAARQGFDEQFF. DNA of the CDR3: TGCAGCGCTGCCCGACAGGGGTTCGATGAGCAGTTCTTC.

This clone has only a few counts. The chain joins TRBV18 to TRBJ2-1; 7 nucleotides line up with TRBD2. Germline V gene sequence: CDR1 KGHSH, CDR2 LQKENI. The J segment lost 9 bases and the V segment lost 4 bases, leaving 9 bases of the junction unmatched. The CDR3 has 14 amino acids. CDR3 sequence: CASSLGLETGEQFF. The CDR3, as DNA: TGTGCCAGCTCACTCGGACTAGAAACGGGTGAGCAGTTCTTC.

This clone has a handful of counts. V usage is TRBV5-1 and J usage is TRBJ2-3, with 10 bases that match TRBD2. The CDR3 is 16 amino acids. Trimming at V came to 4 bases and at J to 2 bases, leaving 7 bases not matched to a gene. CDR1 is SGHRS and CDR2 is YFSETQ in the germline V gene. CDR3 in DNA: TGCGCCAGCAGCATCGGACTAGCGGACTTCACAGATACGCAGTATTTT. It translates to CASSIGLADFTDTQYF. The full variable domain, its missing parts supplied by reference TRBV5-1 and TRBJ2-3, is KAGVTQTPRYLIKTRGQQVTLSCSPISGHRSVSWYQQTPGQGLQFLFEYFSETQRNKGNFPGRFSGRQFSNSRSEMNVSTLELGDSALYLCASSIGLADFTDTQYFGPGTRLTVL.

V usage is TRBV10-3 and J usage is TRBJ1-1; D not resolved. Germline V gives CDR1 ENHRY, CDR2 SYGVKD. The CDR3 totals 13 residues. V was trimmed by 9 bases and J by 0 bases, leaving 11 bases between them. The CDR3 sequence: CAISVTMNTEAFF. DNA of the CDR3: TGTGCCATTTCGGTGACTATGAACACTGAAGCTTTCTTT.